Following are 28 T cell receptor beta chains from one sample sequenced in a study of OX40 agonist ivuxolimab in advanced cancers. Method: immunoSEQ multiplex PCR; TCRdb's copy keeps in-frame clones and lacks some. The sample has 17,000 or so clones, 87% seen once. The material sequenced was CD4+ or CD8+ T cells sorted from blood, taken in a trial of the OX40 agonist ivuxolimab. The receptors shown here come from an adult with an advanced solid tumor such as melanoma, head and neck, liver or kidney cancer.

CDR3 sequence reads: CASSYSSSNYGYTF. CDR3 sequence (DNA): TGTGCCAGCAGTTACTCGTCCAGCAACTATGGCTACACCTTC. The chain recombines TRBV6-5 with TRBJ1-2; D not resolved. V lost 0 bases and J 2 bases, leaving 7 bases between the germline ends. CDR1 is MNHEY and CDR2 is SVGAGI in the germline V gene. The CDR3 covers 14 residues.

This clone showed up just a few times. The chain joins TRBV7-9 to TRBJ1-2, with TRBD1 matching 7 bases. The germline V gene encodes CDR1 SEHNR and CDR2 FQNEAQ (reference sequence). V was clipped by 5 bases and J by 4 bases; unmatched bases: 4. The CDR3 runs to 13 residues. CDR3 sequence: CASSQGQIYGYTF. As DNA, the CDR3 is TGTGCCAGCAGCCAGGGACAGATCTATGGCTACACCTTC.

The rearrangement joins TRBV7-9 to TRBJ1-5, with 7 positions matching TRBD1. The CDR3 covers 16 residues. Trimming took 3 bases from V and 2 from J; bases not matched to a gene: 7. Germline lookup yields CDR1 SEHNR and CDR2 FQNEAQ (reference sequence). The CDR3 reads CASSFTGTAGNQPQHF. Here the CDR3 DNA reads TGTGCCAGCAGCTTTACCGGGACAGCTGGCAATCAGCCCCAGCATTTT.

CDR3 DNA: TGTGCCAGCAGTTTAACAGGGGGCGAGTTCAATGAGCAGTTCTTC. Its protein is CASSLTGGEFNEQFF. V and J are TRBV27 and TRBJ2-1, with 9 bases lining up with TRBD1. CDR1 and CDR2 from the germline V gene are MNHEY and SMNVEV (reference sequence). Trimming removed 2 bases from V and 6 bases from J; junction bases left unmatched: 5. The CDR3 loop spans 15 amino acids.

This rearrangement joins TRBV19 to TRBJ1-5, with 8 bases lining up with TRBD1. After removal of 7 bases from V and 4 bases from J, the junction contained 9 bases not matched to a gene. The CDR3 has 15 residues. Germline CDR1 reads LNHDA; CDR2 reads SQIVND (reference sequence). The CDR3 region is CASTPGQGWNQPQHF. The CDR3 nucleotides are TGTGCCAGTACCCCCGGACAGGGTTGGAATCAGCCCCAGCATTTT. Complete variable domain (other parts from reference TRBV19 and TRBJ1-5): DGGITQSPKYLFRKEGQNVTLSCEQNLNHDAMYWYRQDPGQGLRLIYYSQIVNDFQKGDIAEGYSVSREKKESFPLTVTSAQKNPTAFYLCASTPGQGWNQPQHFGDGTRLSIL.

The chain employs TRBV6-1 and TRBJ1-1; D is uncertain. From germline, CDR1 is MNHNS and CDR2 SASEGT. The CDR3 contains 13 residues. The V end lost 2 bases, the J end lost 1 base, and 5 bases lay between the germline ends. The CDR3 loop reads CASSERENTEAFF. CDR3 DNA sequence: TGTGCCAGCAGTGAAAGGGAGAACACTGAAGCTTTCTTT.

The chain couples TRBV27 to TRBJ1-1; D is uncertain. V was pared by 8 bases and J by 6 bases, with 22 bases between. The germline CDR1 and CDR2 sequences are MNHEY and SMNVEV (reference sequence). The CDR3 consists of 15 residues. This chain's CDR3 is CASGKGGLSSPEAFF. CDR3 nucleotides: TGTGCCAGCGGAAAAGGAGGGTTATCCTCCCCTGAAGCTTTCTTT.

The gene calls are TRBV10-3 and TRBJ1-1; unclear D gene. Germline-derived CDR1 and CDR2 are ENHRY and SYGVKD. The CDR3 sequence is 15 residues long. V lost 5 bases, J lost 3 bases, and 16 bases lay in between. The CDR3 nucleotides read TGTGCCATCAGTCCCCGGGTCCGCTGGGACACTGAAGCTTTCTTT. Translated, it gives CAISPRVRWDTEAFF.

The rearrangement joins TRBV27 to TRBJ1-4, with D hard to call. Between the trimmed V and J ends, which lost 6 bases and 0 bases, there was a span of 8 bases. The CDR3 totals 14 residues. From germline, CDR1 is MNHEY and CDR2 SMNVEV (reference sequence). The CDR3 here is CASSYLATNEKLFF. CDR3 DNA sequence: TGTGCCAGCAGCTACCTTGCAACTAATGAAAAACTGTTTTTT. Filled out from reference TRBV27 and TRBJ1-4, the complete variable domain reads EAQVTQNPRYLITVTGKKLTVTCSQNMNHEYMSWYRQDPGLGLRQIYYSMNVEVTDKGDVPEGYKVSRKEKRNFPLILESPSPNQTSLYFCASSYLATNEKLFFGSGTQLSVL.

This chain uses TRBV5-1 with TRBJ2-1; D is possibly TRBD1 (6 bases). V was cut by 6 bases and J by 2 bases, with 21 bases left in between. The CDR3 runs 17 residues. Germline loops: CDR1 SGHRS, CDR2 YFSETQ. The CDR3: CASTRTIDRNTYNEQFF. In DNA form, the CDR3 reads TGCGCCAGCACCAGAACCATAGACAGGAACACCTACAATGAGCAGTTCTTC.

The V and J genes are TRBV6-1 and TRBJ1-1, with D unclear. Trimming pared 1 base from V and 3 bases from J, leaving 9 bases between. CDR1 MNHNS and CDR2 SASEGT come from the germline V gene. The CDR3 is 14 amino acids. The CDR3 here is CASSEGFEDTEAFF. CDR3 DNA: TGTGCCAGCAGTGAAGGATTCGAGGACACTGAAGCTTTCTTT.

The V gene is TRBV2, the J gene TRBJ2-3; D gene uncertain. The length of the CDR3 is 15 residues. V dropped 8 bases and J dropped 0 bases, with 15 bases sitting between them. The germline gives CDR1 SNHLY, CDR2 FYNNEI. CDR3 nucleotide sequence: TGTGCCAGCTTGAGAGTGATAGACAGCACAGATACGCAGTATTTT. Translating it yields CASLRVIDSTDTQYF.

The V and J genes are TRBV7-6 and TRBJ1-1; D gene uncertain. The V and J ends lost 0 bases and 1 base respectively, with 6 bases between them. The CDR3 loop spans 14 amino acids. Per the germline V gene, CDR1 is SGHVS and CDR2 is FNYEAQ. For the CDR3, the DNA is TGTGCCAGCAGCTTAGCGAGAGGGAACACTGAAGCTTTCTTT. Translating gives CASSLARGNTEAFF.

This chain uses TRBV27 with TRBJ1-4; D not certain. CDR1 is MNHEY, CDR2 SMNVEV, per germline (reference sequence). The CDR3 contains 14 residues. Trimming left V 6 bases short and J 2 bases short, with 10 bases between. Written as DNA, the CDR3 is TGTGCCAGCAGCCTTGGCGGGACTAATGAAAAACTGTTTTTT. Protein product: CASSLGGTNEKLFF.

DNA for the CDR3: TGTGCCAGCAGTGAATTTGCCAACACTGAAGCTTTCTTT. This translates into CASSEFANTEAFF. The chain is built from TRBV6-1 and TRBJ1-1; D uncertain. This CDR3 spans 13 amino acids. CDR1 and CDR2 from the germline V gene are MNHNS and SASEGT. Trimming removed 2 bases at V and 2 bases at J, with 6 bases between.

The V and J genes are TRBV6-5 and TRBJ1-1; tentatively, D is TRBD1 (5 bases). Germline V gene data show CDR1 as MNHEY and CDR2 as SVGAGI. There are 15 residues in the CDR3. V gave up 6 bases and J gave up 3 bases, with 17 bases separating them. CDR3 DNA sequence: TGTGCCAGCAGCCTGGTGGGGCCGAGGTACACTGAAGCTTTCTTT. Its translation is CASSLVGPRYTEAFF.

The chain joins TRBV5-1 to TRBJ1-1, with D perhaps TRBD1 (5 bases). Germline lookup yields CDR1 SGHRS and CDR2 YFSETQ. The CDR3 is 14 amino acids. Trimming took 1 base from V and 5 from J, leaving 12 bases between them. CDR3 residues: CASSLIVEGTEAFF. CDR3 sequence (DNA): TGCGCCAGCAGCTTGATCGTCGAGGGGACTGAAGCTTTCTTT.

V gene TRBV7-2 combines with J gene TRBJ2-2; 10 bases align to TRBD2. The germline gives CDR1 SGHTA, CDR2 FQGNSA. V shed 4 bases and J 1 base; nucleotides not matched to a gene: 3. CDR3 length equals 16 residues. The CDR3 DNA follows: TGTGCCAGCAGCTCCAGACTAGCGGGGAACACCGGGGAGCTGTTTTTT. Its protein product is CASSSRLAGNTGELFF.

The DNA for the CDR3 is TGTGCCAGCAGTGGGGGGGGAGAGACCCAGTACTTC. The encoded protein is CASSGGGETQYF. The chain couples TRBV2 to TRBJ2-5, with 7 bases fitting TRBD2. Germline V gives CDR1 SNHLY, CDR2 FYNNEI. The CDR3 is 12 amino acids. V lost 4 bases to trimming and J lost 4 bases; unmatched junction nucleotides: 0.

The sample holds a few counts of this clone. The chain joins TRBV9 to TRBJ2-1; TRBD1 aligns across 7 bases. The CDR3 length is 15 residues. Per the germline V gene, CDR1 is SGDLS and CDR2 is YYNGEE. The ends lost 3 bases at V and 4 bases at J; junction bases unmatched: 7. Written as DNA, the CDR3 is TGTGCCAGCAGCGCACAGGGGAATAAATACAATGAGCAGTTCTTC. It yields the protein CASSAQGNKYNEQFF.

This clone was detected only once. Other DNA sequences in the same sample also yield this CDR3. This chain uses TRBV27 with TRBJ1-1; D perhaps matches TRBD1 (5 bases). Germline CDR1 and CDR2: MNHEY and SMNVEV (reference sequence). The V end was cut by 2 bases, the J end by 5 bases, with 18 bases between. This CDR3 region has 16 residues. CDR3 region: CASSLPPGGLDTEAFF. The CDR3 coding sequence is TGTGCCAGCAGTTTACCCCCGGGGGGATTAGATACTGAAGCTTTCTTT.

This clone has only a few counts. The chain recombines TRBV9 with TRBJ2-3, with D unresolved. V was shortened by 3 bases and J by 13 bases, with 15 bases between the two germline ends. The CDR3 length is 12 residues. The germline CDR1 and CDR2 sequences are SGDLS and YYNGEE. In DNA form, the CDR3 reads TGTGCCAGCAGCGATGGTCACGCAGTGGAGTATTTT. This sequence encodes CASSDGHAVEYF.

The rearrangement links TRBV2 to TRBJ2-7; D gene uncertain. CDR1 is SNHLY and CDR2 is FYNNEI in the germline V gene. The CDR3 is 13 residues long. Deletions cut 4 bases from V and 2 bases from J, with 9 bases between. CDR3 sequence reads: CASSGANTYEQYF. The CDR3, as DNA: TGTGCCAGCAGTGGGGCCAACACCTACGAGCAGTACTTC.

This clone counts as medium-sized. This sequence joins TRBV7-9 and TRBJ2-2, with a weak D call TRBD2 (6 bases). The germline gives CDR1 SEHNR, CDR2 FQNEAQ (reference sequence). The CDR3 is made up of 17 amino acids. V lost 4 bases to trimming and J lost 7 bases, with 22 bases between them. The CDR3 nucleotides are TGTGCCAGCAGCTCCCTTCCGGGACTCAGAAACGGCGGGGAGCTGTTTTTT. Translating gives CASSSLPGLRNGGELFF.

The V gene is TRBV5-6, the J gene TRBJ1-1; no firm D call. Per the germline V gene, CDR1 is SGHDT and CDR2 is YYEEEE. The CDR3 runs to 14 residues. V lost 0 bases, J lost 5 bases, and 11 bases lay in between. In DNA, the CDR3 is TGTGCCAGCAGCTTGGGCAGGAGTGCTACTGAAGCTTTCTTT. Translation gives CASSLGRSATEAFF.

The rearrangement links TRBV10-2 to TRBJ2-2; TRBD2 matches 16 bases. The CDR3 is 15 amino acids. The V gene end was trimmed by 6 bases and the J gene end by 6 bases; junction bases not matched to a gene: 1. Germline V lookup: CDR1 WSHSY, CDR2 SAAADI. The CDR3 here is CASRGLAGGPGELFF. CDR3 in DNA: TGCGCCAGCAGGGGACTAGCGGGGGGGCCCGGGGAGCTGTTTTTT.

The chain recombines TRBV19 with TRBJ2-1; D not resolved. There are 12 residues in the CDR3. Germline CDR1 and CDR2: LNHDA and SQIVND (reference sequence). V was trimmed by 3 bases and J by 6 bases, leaving 6 bases between them. Here the CDR3 reads CASSIGGNEQFF. DNA of the CDR3: TGTGCCAGTAGTATCGGCGGCAATGAGCAGTTCTTC. Supplemented by reference TRBV19 and TRBJ2-1, the full variable domain reads DGGITQSPKYLFRKEGQNVTLSCEQNLNHDAMYWYRQDPGQGLRLIYYSQIVNDFQKGDIAEGYSVSREKKESFPLTVTSAQKNPTAFYLCASSIGGNEQFFGPGTRLTVL.

The chain links TRBV5-1 to TRBJ1-3; the match to TRBD1 covers 7 bases. This CDR3 is built from 14 residues. Germline CDR1 is SGHRS and CDR2 is YFSETQ. V shed 6 bases, J shed 8 bases, and the junction held 11 bases outside the gene matches. DNA for the CDR3: TGCGCCAGCATCTTCGACAGGGAAGGATACACCATATATTTT. Amino acid sequence: CASIFDREGYTIYF.